This passage covers 10 T cell receptor beta chains from one sample sequenced in a study of blood T cells in healthy people across ages. With a J-beta primer mix and a sample-barcoded 5' primer, a second PCR ran about 7 to 11 cycles. In TCRdb, the 5' RACE reads were re-called with MiXCR into one record per CDR3 protein. This repertoire shows hundreds of thousands of distinct CDR3 sequences, about 53% found once; its top ten account for about two fifths. Input material: blood. The receptors were gathered from a man aged 55 to 70 in good health.

The rearrangement joins TRBV7-2 to TRBJ1-2; no firm D call. The CDR3 runs 15 residues. The germline V gene has CDR1 SGHTA and CDR2 FQGNSA. Trimming left V 1 base short and J 1 base short, with 10 bases between. The CDR3 spells CASSLGPRHNYGYTF. As DNA, the CDR3 is TGTGCCAGCAGCTTAGGTCCCCGTCATAACTATGGCTACACCTTC.

Of note for this clonotype: The junction departs from the called germline gene at one end, perhaps through a read error. This chain uses TRBV6-4 with TRBJ1-1; D is possibly TRBD1 (6 bases). The CDR3 is 15 residues long. In germline, CDR1 is MRHNA, CDR2 SNTAGT. The CDR3 region is CAGSREGGRNTETFF. The CDR3 DNA follows: TGTGCCGGCAGCCGAGAGGGGGGTAGAAACACTGAAACTTTCTTT.

The V call is TRBV6-6, the J call TRBJ1-5, with TRBD1 matching over 7 bases. CDR1 and CDR2 (germline): MNHNY, SVGAGI (reference sequence). Trimming removed 6 bases from V and 7 bases from J; junction bases left unmatched: 12. The CDR3 runs to 15 residues. As DNA, the CDR3 is TGTGCCAGCAGGACTACTGAACAGGGGAGGCAGCCCCAGCATTTT. This translates into CASRTTEQGRQPQHF.

This clonotype occurred a few times. V and J are TRBV3-1 and TRBJ1-6; 7 bases line up with TRBD1. With V trimmed by 4 bases and J by 10 bases, 16 bases remained unmatched. Germline V lookup: CDR1 LGHDT, CDR2 YNNKEL (reference sequence). The CDR3 loop spans 17 amino acids. CDR3 amino acids: CASSLIPPRQGGSPLHF. The CDR3 region has the DNA TGTGCCAGCAGCCTAATCCCTCCCAGACAGGGTGGATCACCCCTCCACTTT.

The rearrangement uses TRBV4-1 and TRBJ1-4, with D uncertain. Per the germline V gene, CDR1 is MGHRA and CDR2 is YSYEKL. CDR3 size: 16 residues. Trimming cost V 4 bases and J 0 bases, with 12 bases left between them. CDR3 DNA sequence: TGCGCCAGCAGCCCTATTCATAGTGCAACTAATGAAAAACTGTTTTTT. This translates into CASSPIHSATNEKLFF.

The chain has TRBV6-4 and TRBJ2-1; the D gene could be TRBD1 or TRBD2 (5 bases each). CDR3 length: 13 residues. Germline V lookup: CDR1 MRHNA, CDR2 SNTAGT. V lost 8 bases, J lost 9 bases, and 17 bases lay in between. As DNA, the CDR3 is TGTGCCAGCGGGGACCTAGTCGGCGGTGAGCAGTTCTTC. Its protein is CASGDLVGGEQFF.

This clonotype occurred a few times. J is TRBJ2-7 and V is TRBV6-6, with 14 bases aligning to TRBD2. The CDR3 contains 14 residues. Per germline, CDR1 MNHNY and CDR2 SVGAGI (reference sequence). V dropped 5 bases and J dropped 6; count of bases not matched to a gene: 3. Here the CDR3 DNA reads TGTGCCAGCAGTCCGGGACTAGCGGGGGCCGAGCAGTACTTC. Amino acid sequence: CASSPGLAGAEQYF.

The rearrangement links TRBV18 to TRBJ2-3; D is unresolved. Trimming removed 6 bases at V and 0 bases at J, with 13 bases between. The CDR3 has 15 residues. CDR1 KGHSH and CDR2 LQKENI come from the germline V gene. The CDR3 DNA follows: TGTGCCAGCTCTAAGACCCCACAGAGCACAGATACGCAGTATTTT. This codes for CASSKTPQSTDTQYF.

J is TRBJ2-5 and V is TRBV5-6; 7 nucleotides line up with TRBD1. V lost 0 bases, J lost 5 bases, and 13 bases stayed unmatched. Germline loops: CDR1 SGHDT, CDR2 YYEEEE. The CDR3 is 17 amino acids. CDR3 in DNA: TGTGCCAGCAGCTTGGGGCACGGTGAGGGGGCGCAGGAGACCCAGTACTTC. Its protein product is CASSLGHGEGAQETQYF.

The J gene is TRBJ1-2, the V gene TRBV7-9; D not resolved. Germline V gives CDR1 SEHNR, CDR2 FQNEAQ (reference sequence). The CDR3 length is 13 residues. Trimming cost V 3 bases and J 5 bases, with 10 bases left between them. Written as DNA, the CDR3 is TGTGCCAGCAGCTTTGGGCAGCTTTATGGCTACACCTTC. Its translation is CASSFGQLYGYTF. Together with reference TRBV7-9 and TRBJ1-2, the CDR3 gives the full variable domain: DTGVSQNPRHKITKRGQNVTFRCDPISEHNRLYWYRQTLGQGPEFLTYFQNEAQLEKSRLLSDRFSAERPKGSFSTLEIQRTEQGDSAMYLCASSFGQLYGYTFGSGTRLTVV.